This TCR beta chain was profiled in a study of cytomegalovirus exposure and HLA in healthy donors. Study-wide context: The same platform used for the 666 first-cohort repertoires was also used for the 95 to 150 validation repertoires, as a later analysis reported. Study-level findings and limits: It was found in a later analysis that first-cohort TCR clusters tended to co-occur in the 130 or so validation repertoires.

From germline, CDR1 is MDHEN and CDR2 SYDVKM. The CDR3 has 14 amino acids. V was pared by 6 bases and J by 6 bases, with 6 bases of the junction left unmatched. Clones were sequenced by immunoSEQ multiplex PCR, and TCRdb holds only the in-frame ones, with some missing. The top ten clones hold 9.5% to 15% of a sample with approximately 270,000 clones, roughly nine tenths of them seen once. A remark on this clone: What it binds is unknown.

The receptor was derived from a man aged 18 to 30 in good health and CMV-seropositive. The chain is built from TRBV28 and TRBJ2-5, with 11 bases aligning to TRBD1. The sample taken for sequencing was PBMCs. The CDR3 DNA reads as TGTGCCAGCAGCCCCGGGACAGGGGGAAAGACCCAGTACTTC. The encoded protein is CASSPGTGGKTQYF.